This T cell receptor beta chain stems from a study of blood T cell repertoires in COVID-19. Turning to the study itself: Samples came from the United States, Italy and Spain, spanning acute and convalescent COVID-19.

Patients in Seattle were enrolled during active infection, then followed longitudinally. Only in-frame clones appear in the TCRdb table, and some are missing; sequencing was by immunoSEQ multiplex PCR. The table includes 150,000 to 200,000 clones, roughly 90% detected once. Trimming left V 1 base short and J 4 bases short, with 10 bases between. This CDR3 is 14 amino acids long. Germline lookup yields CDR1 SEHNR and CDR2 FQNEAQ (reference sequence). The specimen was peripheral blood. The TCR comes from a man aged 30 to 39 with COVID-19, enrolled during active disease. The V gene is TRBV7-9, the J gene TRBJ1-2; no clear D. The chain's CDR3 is CASSLVEESYGYTF. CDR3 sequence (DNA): TGTGCCAGCAGCTTAGTTGAGGAGAGCTATGGCTACACCTTC.